One and the same sample provided the 9 T cell receptor beta chains below, sequenced in a study of neoadjuvant anti-PD-1 for oral cavity cancer. The time point denotes: after neoadjuvant nivolumab, at surgical resection. Repertoires were generated with immunoSEQ multiplex PCR, while TCRdb's copy carries only in-frame clones and drops some. The repertoire holds more than 30,000 clones, 30% to 40% seen once, with more than 15% in the top ten. Sequenced here: tumor tissue, sampled after nivolumab (anti-PD-1) treatment. The source of these receptors is a person between 40 and 80 years old with oral cavity squamous cell carcinoma.

The CDR3 DNA is TGTGCCAGCAGTGTACAGGGCCCCCAAGAGACCCAGTACTTC. It codes for CASSVQGPQETQYF. The chain recombines TRBV27 with TRBJ2-5; tentative D call: TRBD1 (6 bases). Germline CDR1 MNHEY, CDR2 SMNVEV (reference sequence). The CDR3 is 14 residues long. Trimming removed 5 bases at V and 1 base at J, with 11 bases between.

This chain links TRBV4-1 with TRBJ1-3; tentative D call: TRBD1 (5 bases). V shed 1 base and J shed 9 bases, with 10 bases lying between them. Germline V gives CDR1 MGHRA, CDR2 YSYEKL. CDR3 length: 13 residues. The CDR3 region has the DNA TGCGCCAGCAGCCAAGTTTGGAGGGGCACCATATATTTT. Its protein is CASSQVWRGTIYF.

This clone showed up just a few times. This chain joins TRBV29-1 and TRBJ2-7; D may match TRBD1 or TRBD2 (5 bases each). Trimming removed 4 bases at V and 3 bases at J, with 13 bases between. CDR1 is SQVTM and CDR2 is ANQGSEA in the germline V gene. This CDR3 region has 13 residues. CDR3 sequence reads: CSVGQYRDYEQYF. DNA for the CDR3: TGCAGCGTTGGACAGTACCGGGACTACGAGCAGTACTTC.

The chain has TRBV27 and TRBJ2-3, with D possibly TRBD1 on 7 matching bases. CDR1 and CDR2 (germline): MNHEY, SMNVEV (reference sequence). V was pared by 5 bases and J by 8 bases, with 11 bases between. The CDR3 runs 12 residues. The CDR3 nucleotides are TGTGCCAGCAGTCCCCAGGGGGGTACGCAGTATTTT. Translation gives CASSPQGGTQYF.

This chain joins TRBV18 and TRBJ1-1, with 12 positions matching TRBD1. The germline CDR1 and CDR2 sequences are KGHSH and LQKENI. The V and J ends lost 4 bases and 3 bases, in that order; junction bases with no gene match: 6. The CDR3 totals 16 residues. CDR3 sequence: CASSRGTGGGDTEAFF. The CDR3 DNA sequence: TGTGCCAGCTCACGCGGGACAGGGGGCGGGGACACTGAAGCTTTCTTT.

The chain couples TRBV20-1 to TRBJ1-4, with D hard to call. CDR3 size: 11 residues. V shed 1 base and J shed 4 bases, with 1 base lying between them. The germline gives CDR1 DFQATT, CDR2 SNEGSKA (reference sequence). The CDR3 loop is CSARVNEKLFF. CDR3 nucleotides: TGCAGTGCTAGAGTTAATGAAAAACTGTTTTTT.

This clone was counted a few times. J is TRBJ1-1 and V is TRBV27, with TRBD1 matching 9 bases. The V segment lost 5 bases and the J segment 11 bases; nucleotides outside the gene matches: 15. CDR1 is MNHEY, CDR2 SMNVEV, per germline (reference sequence). This CDR3 contains 15 residues. The CDR3: CASSPPGTGSNGAFF. DNA of the CDR3: TGTGCCAGCAGTCCCCCCGGGACAGGGTCTAATGGGGCTTTCTTT.

V is TRBV19 and J is TRBJ1-1; D possibly corresponds to TRBD1 (5 bases). From germline, CDR1 is LNHDA and CDR2 SQIVND (reference sequence). The CDR3 is 14 residues long. Trimming cost V 5 bases and J 2 bases, with 12 bases left between them. CDR3 in amino acids: CASSEQARNTEAFF. CDR3 DNA sequence: TGTGCCAGTAGTGAACAGGCTCGAAACACTGAAGCTTTCTTT.

The rearrangement links TRBV2 to TRBJ1-2; D might be TRBD1 (6 bases). V was cut by 2 bases and J by 3 bases, with 13 bases left in between. Germline loops: CDR1 SNHLY, CDR2 FYNNEI. There are 15 residues in the CDR3. The DNA of the CDR3 is TGTGCCAGCAGTGAATTCGGGGGCTCGGACTATGGCTACACCTTC. Translation: CASSEFGGSDYGYTF.